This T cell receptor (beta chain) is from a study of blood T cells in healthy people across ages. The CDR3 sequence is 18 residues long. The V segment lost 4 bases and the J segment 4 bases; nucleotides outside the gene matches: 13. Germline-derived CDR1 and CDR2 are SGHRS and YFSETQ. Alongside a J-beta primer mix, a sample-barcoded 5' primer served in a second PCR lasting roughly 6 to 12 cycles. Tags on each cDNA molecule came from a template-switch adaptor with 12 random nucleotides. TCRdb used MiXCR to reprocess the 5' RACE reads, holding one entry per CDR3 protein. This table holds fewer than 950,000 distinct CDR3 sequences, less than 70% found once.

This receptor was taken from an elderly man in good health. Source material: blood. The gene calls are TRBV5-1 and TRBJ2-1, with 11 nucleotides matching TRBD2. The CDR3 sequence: CASSPTLLAGEAYNEQFF. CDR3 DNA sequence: TGCGCCAGCAGCCCTACCCTACTAGCGGGAGAAGCTTACAATGAGCAGTTCTTC.